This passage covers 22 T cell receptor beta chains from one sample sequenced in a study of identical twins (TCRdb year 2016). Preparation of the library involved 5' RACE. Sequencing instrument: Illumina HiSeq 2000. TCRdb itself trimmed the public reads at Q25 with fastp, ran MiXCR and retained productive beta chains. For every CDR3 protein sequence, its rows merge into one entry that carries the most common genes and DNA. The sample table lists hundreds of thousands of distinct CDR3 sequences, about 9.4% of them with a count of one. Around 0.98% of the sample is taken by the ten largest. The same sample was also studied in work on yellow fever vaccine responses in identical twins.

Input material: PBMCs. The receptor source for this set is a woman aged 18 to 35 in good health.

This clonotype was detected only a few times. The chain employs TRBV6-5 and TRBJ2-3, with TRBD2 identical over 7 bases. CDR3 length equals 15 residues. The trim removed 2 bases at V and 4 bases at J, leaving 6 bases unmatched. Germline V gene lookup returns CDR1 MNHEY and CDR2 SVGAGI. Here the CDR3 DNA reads TGTGCCAGCAGTTACGTCAGCGGGACGTCAGATACGCAGTATTTT. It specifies CASSYVSGTSDTQYF.

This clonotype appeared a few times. Here the CDR3 reads CASSQAPQGRASYEQYF. The CDR3 region has the DNA TGTGCCAGCAGCCAAGCCCCCCAGGGGAGGGCCTCCTACGAGCAGTACTTC. The genes are TRBV3-1 and TRBJ2-7, with a possible D match to TRBD2 (7 bases). This CDR3 comprises 17 residues. Germline V lookup: CDR1 LGHDT, CDR2 YNNKEL (reference sequence). V lost 1 base and J 0 bases, leaving 16 bases between the germline ends.

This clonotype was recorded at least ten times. The CDR3 loop reads CASSPFQSSREGRGETQYF. In DNA, the CDR3 is TGTGCCAGCAGTCCCTTTCAATCCTCACGGGAGGGCCGAGGGGAGACCCAGTACTTC. The chain has TRBV12-3 or TRBV12-4 and TRBJ2-5; 8 bases line up with TRBD2. Trimming removed 5 bases from V and 5 bases from J; junction bases left unmatched: 22. The CDR3 has 19 residues.

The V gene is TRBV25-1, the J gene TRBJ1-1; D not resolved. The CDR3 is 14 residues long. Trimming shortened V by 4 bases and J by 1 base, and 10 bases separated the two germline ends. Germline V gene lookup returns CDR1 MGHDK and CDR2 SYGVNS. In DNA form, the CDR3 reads TGTGCCAGCAGTGCCTGGGGAACGAACACTGAAGCTTTCTTT. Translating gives CASSAWGTNTEAFF.

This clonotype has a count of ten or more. CDR3 in amino acids: CSVDRNPQETQYF. The CDR3 DNA reads TGCAGCGTGGACCGTAACCCCCAAGAGACCCAGTACTTC. This sequence joins TRBV29-1 and TRBJ2-5; D gene uncertain. With 6 bases removed from V and 1 base from J, the gap between germline ends came to 12 bases. In germline, CDR1 is SQVTM, CDR2 ANQGSEA. CDR3 size: 13 residues.

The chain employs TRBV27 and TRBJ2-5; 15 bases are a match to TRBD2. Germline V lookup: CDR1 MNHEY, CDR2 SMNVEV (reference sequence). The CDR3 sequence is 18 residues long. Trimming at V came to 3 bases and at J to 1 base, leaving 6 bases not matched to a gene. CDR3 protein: CASSFSRGLAGGQETQYF. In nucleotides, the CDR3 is TGTGCCAGCAGTTTTAGCCGGGGACTAGCGGGGGGCCAAGAGACCCAGTACTTC.

The CDR3 loop is CASSLHGQLIPETQYF. CDR3 coding DNA: TGTGCCAGCAGTTTACACGGACAGCTAATACCAGAGACCCAGTACTTC. The chain combines TRBV28 with TRBJ2-5, with D tentatively TRBD1 (6 bases). Looked up from germline, CDR1 is MDHEN and CDR2 is SYDVKM. CDR3 size: 16 residues. The V end was cut by 2 bases, the J end by 4 bases, with 17 bases between.

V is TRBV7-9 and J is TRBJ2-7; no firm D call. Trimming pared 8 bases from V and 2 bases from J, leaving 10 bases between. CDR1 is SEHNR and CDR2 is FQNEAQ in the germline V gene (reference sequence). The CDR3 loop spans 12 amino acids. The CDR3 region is CASGGGTYEQYF. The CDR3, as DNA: TGTGCCAGCGGCGGCGGTACCTACGAGCAGTACTTC.

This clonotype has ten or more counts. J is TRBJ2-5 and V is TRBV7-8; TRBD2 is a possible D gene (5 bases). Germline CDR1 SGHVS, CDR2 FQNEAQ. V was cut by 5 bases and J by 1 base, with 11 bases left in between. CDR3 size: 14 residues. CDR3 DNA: TGTGCCAGCAGCCACGACTATATCCAAGAGACCCAGTACTTC. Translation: CASSHDYIQETQYF.

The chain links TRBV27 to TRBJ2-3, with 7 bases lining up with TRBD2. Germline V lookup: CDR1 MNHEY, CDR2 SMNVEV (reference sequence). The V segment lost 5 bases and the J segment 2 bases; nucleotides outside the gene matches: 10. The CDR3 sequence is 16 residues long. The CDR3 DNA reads TGTGCCAGCAGTCTCCGTCGGGGGGTGGACACAGATACGCAGTATTTT. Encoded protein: CASSLRRGVDTDTQYF.

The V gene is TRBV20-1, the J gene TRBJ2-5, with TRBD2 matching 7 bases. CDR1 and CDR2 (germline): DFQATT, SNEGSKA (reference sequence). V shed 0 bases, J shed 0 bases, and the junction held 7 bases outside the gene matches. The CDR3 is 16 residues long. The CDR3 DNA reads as TGCAGTGCTAGAGAGGGAGCGGGGTGGTACCAAGAGACCCAGTACTTC. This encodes CSAREGAGWYQETQYF.

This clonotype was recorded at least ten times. The CDR3 coding sequence is TGTGCCAGCAGGGGGATGGACGGAGCCAACAATGAGCAGTTCTTC. Its protein product is CASRGMDGANNEQFF. The chain joins TRBV6-2 or TRBV6-3 to TRBJ2-1; no firm D call. Trimming pared 6 bases from V and 5 bases from J, leaving 17 bases between. This CDR3 has 15 residues. Germline V lookup: CDR1 MNHEY, CDR2 SVGEGT.

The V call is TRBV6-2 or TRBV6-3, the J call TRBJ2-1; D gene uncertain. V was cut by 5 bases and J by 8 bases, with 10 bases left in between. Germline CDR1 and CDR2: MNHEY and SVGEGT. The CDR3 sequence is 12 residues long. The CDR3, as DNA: TGTGCCAGCAGTGTTCTGGCGTATGAGCAGTTCTTC. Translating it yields CASSVLAYEQFF.

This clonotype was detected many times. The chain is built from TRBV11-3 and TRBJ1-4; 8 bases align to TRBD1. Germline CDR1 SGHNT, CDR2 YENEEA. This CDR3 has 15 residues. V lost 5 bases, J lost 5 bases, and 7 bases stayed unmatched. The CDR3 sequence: CASSQGTGGNEKLFF. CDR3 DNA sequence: TGTGCCAGCAGCCAAGGGACAGGAGGAAATGAAAAACTGTTTTTT.

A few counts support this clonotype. CDR3 loop: CSVVASGNTIYF. The CDR3 nucleotides are TGCAGCGTTGTAGCCTCTGGAAACACCATATATTTT. The chain recombines TRBV29-1 with TRBJ1-3, with no clear D. The CDR3 contains 12 residues. Germline loops: CDR1 SQVTM, CDR2 ANQGSEA. V lost 4 bases to trimming and J lost 0 bases, with 4 bases between them.

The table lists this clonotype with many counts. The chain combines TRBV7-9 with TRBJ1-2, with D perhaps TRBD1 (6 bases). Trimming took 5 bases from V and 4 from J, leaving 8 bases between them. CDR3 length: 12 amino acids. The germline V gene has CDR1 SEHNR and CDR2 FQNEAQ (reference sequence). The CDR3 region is CASSPTGYGYTF. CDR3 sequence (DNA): TGTGCCAGCAGCCCGACAGGCTATGGCTACACCTTC.

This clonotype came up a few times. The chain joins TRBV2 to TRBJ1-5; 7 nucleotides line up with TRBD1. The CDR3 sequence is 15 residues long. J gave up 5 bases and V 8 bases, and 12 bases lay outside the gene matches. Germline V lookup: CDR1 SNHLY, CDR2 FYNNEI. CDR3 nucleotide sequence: TGTGCCAGCCGACGGGCCGCAGGGGGTTATCAGCCCCAGCATTTT. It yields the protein CASRRAAGGYQPQHF. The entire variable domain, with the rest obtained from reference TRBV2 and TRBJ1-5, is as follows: EPEVTQTPSHQVTQMGQEVILRCVPISNHLYFYWYRQILGQKVEFLVSFYNNEISEKSEIFDDQFSVERPDGSNFTLKIRSTKLEDSAMYFCASRRAAGGYQPQHFGDGTRLSIL.

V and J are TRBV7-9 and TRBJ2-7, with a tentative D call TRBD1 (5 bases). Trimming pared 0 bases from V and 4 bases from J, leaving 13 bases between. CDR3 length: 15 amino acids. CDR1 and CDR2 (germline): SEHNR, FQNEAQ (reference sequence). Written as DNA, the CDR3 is TGTGCCAGCAGCTTAGCGGGCCCAGGGTGGTACGAGCAGTACTTC. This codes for CASSLAGPGWYEQYF.

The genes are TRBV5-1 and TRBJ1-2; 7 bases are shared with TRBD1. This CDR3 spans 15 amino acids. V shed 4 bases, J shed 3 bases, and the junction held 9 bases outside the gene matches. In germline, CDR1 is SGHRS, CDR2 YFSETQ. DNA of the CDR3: TGCGCCAGCAGCCCGGAAGCAGGGGGTTACTATGGCTACACCTTC. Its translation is CASSPEAGGYYGYTF.

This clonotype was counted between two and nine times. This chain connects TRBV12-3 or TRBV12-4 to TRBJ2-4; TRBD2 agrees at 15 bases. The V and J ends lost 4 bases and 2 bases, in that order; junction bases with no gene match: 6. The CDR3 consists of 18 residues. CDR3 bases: TGTGCCAGCAGTTCTCGGACTAGCGGGAGGGCACCCAAAAACATTCAGTACTTC. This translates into CASSSRTSGRAPKNIQYF.

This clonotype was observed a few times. CDR3 bases: TGCAGCGTTGAAAACAGCTACACCGGGGAGCTGTTTTTT. It specifies CSVENSYTGELFF. The chain links TRBV29-1 to TRBJ2-2; no definite D call. From germline, CDR1 is SQVTM and CDR2 ANQGSEA. The V gene lost 2 bases and the J gene lost 3 bases, with 7 bases spanning the gap. The CDR3 spans 13 residues.

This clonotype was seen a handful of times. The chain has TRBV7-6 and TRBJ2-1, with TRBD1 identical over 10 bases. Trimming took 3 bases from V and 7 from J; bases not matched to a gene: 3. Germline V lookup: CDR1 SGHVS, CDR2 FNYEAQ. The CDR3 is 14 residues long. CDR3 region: CASSFPGQGNEQFF. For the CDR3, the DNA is TGTGCCAGCAGCTTCCCGGGACAGGGGAATGAGCAGTTCTTC.